Following are 23 T cell receptor beta chains from one sample sequenced in a study of blood T cells in healthy people across ages (dated by TCRdb to about 2015). The receptor library was made with 5' RACE. Sequencing instrument: Illumina HiSeq 2500. The second PCR ran for about 6 to 11 cycles and used a J-beta primer mix along with a sample-barcoded 5' primer. The public sequencing data were trimmed at Q25 with fastp and processed into clonotypes with MiXCR by TCRdb, which kept only in-frame beta chains. Rows matching on CDR3 protein sequence are summarized as one entry with the most common DNA and genes. Counted in this sample were about 1,600,000 distinct CDR3 sequences; around 42% of them appeared once. Less than 8% of the sample comes from the top ten. The sequenced sample consisted of blood. The origin of the receptors is a woman younger than 30 in good health.

This clonotype was seen a single time. CDR3 sequence (DNA): TGTGCCAGCAGGGCATGGCCGGGGGGGGAAAAACTGTTTTTT. Translated, it gives CASRAWPGGEKLFF. V gene TRBV11-2 combines with J gene TRBJ1-4, with a possible D match to TRBD1 (5 bases). V lost 6 bases, J lost 8 bases, and 16 bases lay in between. CDR1 and CDR2 (germline): SGHAT, FQNNGV. CDR3 length: 14 residues.

Comments on this clonotype: Relative to the germline gene, one junction end is altered; a read error may explain this. The chain employs TRBV27 and TRBJ1-6, with D tentatively TRBD1 (5 bases). Germline CDR1 reads MNHEY; CDR2 reads SMNVEV (reference sequence). The CDR3 has 14 residues. The CDR3 DNA reads TGTGCCAGCACCCTGGGGCCTCCAGGTTCACCCCCCCACTTT. It translates to CASTLGPPGSPPHF.

The V gene is TRBV3-1, the J gene TRBJ2-4; D not resolved. V lost 4 bases to trimming and J lost 13 bases, with 14 bases between them. Germline-derived CDR1 and CDR2 are LGHDT and YNNKEL (reference sequence). The CDR3 covers 12 residues. The CDR3 reads CASSRSNFGQYF. The CDR3 region has the DNA TGTGCCAGCAGCCGGTCCAATTTCGGGCAGTACTTC.

The rearrangement links TRBV6-6 to TRBJ1-2; 7 nucleotides agree with TRBD1. CDR3 length equals 16 residues. Germline V gene sequence: CDR1 MNHNY, CDR2 SVGAGI (reference sequence). The V and J ends lost 2 bases and 2 bases, in that order; junction bases with no gene match: 8. CDR3 DNA: TGTGCCAGCAGTTACGTCTTGACAGGGCAAAACTATGGCTACACCTTC. Its translation is CASSYVLTGQNYGYTF.

The chain has TRBV6-1 and TRBJ2-6; D may be TRBD2 (5 bases). Per germline, CDR1 MNHNS and CDR2 SASEGT. V shed 7 bases and J shed 0 bases, with 10 bases lying between them. The CDR3 loop spans 15 amino acids. The CDR3 loop reads CASTWENSGANVLTF. CDR3 coding DNA: TGTGCCAGCACATGGGAGAACTCTGGGGCCAACGTCCTGACTTTC.

This clonotype was counted a few times. This chain joins TRBV12-3 or TRBV12-4 and TRBJ2-1; 10 bases line up with TRBD2. The CDR3 is made up of 15 amino acids. Losses at the gene ends were 3 bases for V and 5 bases for J; bases not matched to a gene: 4. This CDR3 is CASSFIAGGNNEQFF. Here the CDR3 DNA reads TGTGCCAGCAGTTTCATAGCGGGAGGAAACAATGAGCAGTTCTTC.

This clonotype has a handful of counts. The chain recombines TRBV3-1 with TRBJ1-5; D gene unclear. CDR1 is LGHDT, CDR2 YNNKEL, per germline (reference sequence). V was trimmed by 0 bases and J by 6 bases, leaving 6 bases between them. This CDR3 region has 13 residues. The CDR3 protein is CASSQDLVQPQHF. The CDR3 DNA reads as TGTGCCAGCAGCCAAGATCTAGTTCAGCCCCAGCATTTT.

The gene calls are TRBV12-3 or TRBV12-4 and TRBJ1-5, with D hard to call. V was trimmed by 0 bases and J by 1 base, leaving 4 bases between them. The CDR3 runs 14 residues. The CDR3 loop reads CASSLAESNQPQHF. The CDR3 DNA reads TGTGCCAGCAGTTTAGCCGAGAGCAATCAGCCCCAGCATTTT.

The chain links TRBV10-3 to TRBJ2-2, with D tentatively TRBD2 (5 bases). Germline CDR1 is ENHRY and CDR2 is SYGVKD. CDR3 length: 17 residues. V shed 5 bases and J shed 5 bases, with 21 bases lying between them. Here the CDR3 DNA reads TGTGCCATCAGTTACCGGGAAGTTGGTGTTGCTACCGGGGAGCTGTTTTTT. It encodes CAISYREVGVATGELFF.

The genes are TRBV30 and TRBJ2-6, with 9 positions matching TRBD1. The CDR3 totals 15 residues. V was pared by 5 bases and J by 2 bases, with 4 bases of the junction left unmatched. Looked up from germline, CDR1 is GTSNPN and CDR2 is SVGIG (reference sequence). The CDR3 nucleotides are TGTGCCTGGTCCCGGGACAGGGCTGGGGCCAACGTCCTGACTTTC. Translating it yields CAWSRDRAGANVLTF. The whole variable domain, filled in from reference TRBV30 and TRBJ2-6, reads SQTIHQWPATLVQPVGSPLSLECTVEGTSNPNLYWYRQAAGRGLQLLFYSVGIGQISSEVPQNLSASRPQDRQFILSSKKLLLSDSGFYLCAWSRDRAGANVLTFGAGSRLTVL.

This chain joins TRBV12-3 or TRBV12-4 and TRBJ2-3; D possibly corresponds to TRBD2 (7 bases). V shed 7 bases and J shed 4 bases, with 12 bases lying between them. The CDR3 is made up of 13 amino acids. As DNA, the CDR3 is TGTGCCAGCACCACGCGGGGGCCAGATACGCAGTATTTT. It is translated as CASTTRGPDTQYF.

This clonotype was seen more than once but under ten times. The chain has TRBV7-3 and TRBJ2-3; a possible D gene is TRBD2 (6 bases). The CDR3 loop spans 17 amino acids. From germline, CDR1 is SGHTA and CDR2 FQGTGA. The V end lost 4 bases, the J end lost 0 bases, and 17 bases lay between the germline ends. CDR3 protein: CASSSEPAAGSTDTQYF. The CDR3 DNA reads TGTGCCAGCAGCTCCGAACCAGCAGCGGGCAGCACAGATACGCAGTATTTT. Drawing the rest from reference TRBV7-3 and TRBJ2-3, the complete variable domain is GAGVSQTPSNKVTEKGKYVELRCDPISGHTALYWYRQSLGQGPEFLIYFQGTGAADDSGLPNDRFFAVRPEGSVSTLKIQRTERGDSAVYLCASSSEPAAGSTDTQYFGPGTRLTVL.

The genes are TRBV16 and TRBJ2-7; possible D gene TRBD1, 6 bases. V lost 4 bases to trimming and J lost 5 bases, with 21 bases between them. The germline CDR1 and CDR2 sequences are KGHSY and FQNENV. The CDR3 contains 16 residues. The DNA of the CDR3 is TGTGCCAGCAGCCCCACAGGGATAGGGTTCAGCCACGAGCAGTACTTC. Amino acid sequence: CASSPTGIGFSHEQYF. The variable domain in full, with the rest retrieved from reference TRBV16 and TRBJ2-7, is GEEVAQTPKHLVRGEGQKAKLYCAPIKGHSYVFWYQQVLKNEFKFLISFQNENVFDETGMPKERFSAKCLPNSPCSLEIQATKLEDSAVYFCASSPTGIGFSHEQYFGPGTRLTVT.

The chain combines TRBV19 with TRBJ2-4; no firm D call. This CDR3 has 16 amino acids. Trimming cost V 6 bases and J 0 bases, with 15 bases left between them. Germline lookup yields CDR1 LNHDA and CDR2 SQIVND (reference sequence). The DNA of the CDR3 is TGTGCCAGTAGCCGTACAGCTAGACTAGCCAAAAACATTCAGTACTTC. Residues: CASSRTARLAKNIQYF.

This clonotype was seen a few times. The chain is built from TRBV7-2 and TRBJ1-1; weak D call: TRBD1 (5 bases). V was cut by 0 bases and J by 10 bases, with 18 bases left in between. Per the germline V gene, CDR1 is SGHTA and CDR2 is FQGNSA. The CDR3 consists of 15 residues. The CDR3 bases are TGTGCCAGCAGCTTAGCGACGGTCGATGGTGGGGGAGCTTTCTTT. Its translation: CASSLATVDGGGAFF.

This rearrangement joins TRBV18 to TRBJ2-3; no clear D gene. CDR1 and CDR2 (germline): KGHSH, LQKENI. V lost 2 bases, J lost 6 bases, and 12 bases lay in between. The CDR3 covers 14 residues. In nucleotides, the CDR3 is TGTGCCAGCTCACCAAACAGCCTGAGGGATACGCAGTATTTT. This codes for CASSPNSLRDTQYF.

CDR3 coding DNA: TGTGCCAGCAGTGTGGTGGACACTGGAAACACCATATATTTT. This translates into CASSVVDTGNTIYF. The rearrangement uses TRBV6-1 and TRBJ1-3; possibly TRBD1 for D (5 bases). Trimming shortened V by 4 bases and J by 2 bases, and 9 bases separated the two germline ends. Germline V lookup: CDR1 MNHNS, CDR2 SASEGT. This CDR3 is built from 14 residues.

This clonotype was counted many times. The chain carries TRBV29-1 and TRBJ1-2; D uncertain. This CDR3 is built from 11 residues. Trimming removed 3 bases at V and 5 bases at J, with 7 bases between. CDR1 and CDR2 (germline): SQVTM, ANQGSEA. CDR3 nucleotides: TGCAGCGTTGATGTGGCTTATGGCTACACCTTC. This translates into CSVDVAYGYTF.

The chain combines TRBV19 with TRBJ1-2; 7 positions match TRBD1. There are 15 residues in the CDR3. The V gene's germline CDR1 is LNHDA and CDR2 SQIVND (reference sequence). J gave up 4 bases and V 8 bases, and 13 bases lay outside the gene matches. The CDR3 protein is CASFKQGTNSYGYTF. In nucleotides, the CDR3 is TGTGCCAGTTTTAAACAGGGGACTAACTCCTATGGCTACACCTTC.

Concerning this clonotype itself: The junction departs from germline at one end; a sequencing error may be responsible. V usage is TRBV20-1 and J usage is TRBJ2-3; 9 positions match TRBD2. The CDR3 consists of 13 residues. Germline CDR1 is DFQATT and CDR2 is SNEGSKA (reference sequence). CDR3 residues: CSASTSGTDTQYF. CDR3 nucleotides: TGCAGTGCTTCGACTAGCGGCACGGATACGCAGTATTTT.

This clonotype was seen at least ten times. The chain has TRBV5-1 and TRBJ2-5; D unresolved. The CDR3 extends over 14 amino acids. Trimming took off 0 bases at V and 5 bases at J, with 11 bases between the two ends. The germline V gene encodes CDR1 SGHRS and CDR2 YFSETQ. The DNA for the CDR3 is TGCGCCAGCAGCTTGGTCCCCGGTTCTGAGACCCAGTACTTC. This gives the protein CASSLVPGSETQYF. Using reference TRBV5-1 and TRBJ2-5 for the parts outside the CDR3, the full variable domain is KAGVTQTPRYLIKTRGQQVTLSCSPISGHRSVSWYQQTPGQGLQFLFEYFSETQRNKGNFPGRFSGRQFSNSRSEMNVSTLELGDSALYLCASSLVPGSETQYFGPGTRLLVL.

The gene calls are TRBV6-5 and TRBJ1-1, with D possibly TRBD1 on 5 matching bases. Germline CDR1 and CDR2: MNHEY and SVGAGI. V gave up 5 bases and J gave up 1 base, with 11 bases separating them. CDR3 length: 14 amino acids. The CDR3 region is CASSEDTQNTEAFF. In DNA form, the CDR3 reads TGTGCCAGCAGTGAGGACACCCAGAACACTGAAGCTTTCTTT.

The chain employs TRBV20-1 and TRBJ2-5; D might be TRBD1 (5 bases). Deletions cut 0 bases from V and 0 bases from J, with 14 bases between. CDR1 is DFQATT, CDR2 SNEGSKA, per germline (reference sequence). The CDR3 has 16 residues. CDR3 bases: TGCAGTGCTAGAGACCGGACGGACAACAACCAAGAGACCCAGTACTTC. As protein: CSARDRTDNNQETQYF.